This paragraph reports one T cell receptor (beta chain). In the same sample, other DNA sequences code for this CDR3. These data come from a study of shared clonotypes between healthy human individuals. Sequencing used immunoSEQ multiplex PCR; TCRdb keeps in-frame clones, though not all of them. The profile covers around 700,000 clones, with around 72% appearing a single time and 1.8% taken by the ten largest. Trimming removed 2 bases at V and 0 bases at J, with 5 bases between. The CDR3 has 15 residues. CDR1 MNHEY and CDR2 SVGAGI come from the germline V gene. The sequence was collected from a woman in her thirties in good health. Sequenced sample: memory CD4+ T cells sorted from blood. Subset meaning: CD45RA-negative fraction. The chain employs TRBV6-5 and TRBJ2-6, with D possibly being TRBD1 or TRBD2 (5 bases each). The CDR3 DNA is TGTGCCAGCAGTTACGGGGGCTCTGGGGCCAACGTCCTGACTTTC. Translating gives CASSYGGSGANVLTF.